One and the same sample provided the 3 T cell receptor beta chains below, sequenced in a study of T cells in Graves' hyperthyroidism and ophthalmopathy. The investigators amplified TCR beta CDR3 regions from RNA transcripts. TCR CDR3 regions were first amplified by RT-PCR with HTBI primers. TCRdb processed the multiplex PCR reads anew with MiXCR; each CDR3 protein has one entry. The table shows fewer than 350,000 distinct CDR3 sequences, with around a sixth occurring only once. The sample was blood. These receptors all stem from a woman aged 40 to 49 with Graves' ophthalmopathy.

Concerning this clonotype: One junction end does not reproduce the germline sequence, and a read error may be involved. V and J are TRBV12-3 or TRBV12-4 and TRBJ1-6; D may be TRBD1 (6 bases). The CDR3 runs 17 residues. The CDR3 region is CASSLFAVGAGNSLLHF. DNA for the CDR3: TGTGCCAGCAGTTTATTCGCTGTGGGGGCAGGTAATTCACTCCTCCACTTT.

This clonotype has ten or more counts. The V gene is TRBV9, the J gene TRBJ2-5; no clear D gene. V gave up 0 bases and J gave up 2 bases, with 8 bases separating them. From germline, CDR1 is SGDLS and CDR2 YYNGEE. CDR3 length: 14 amino acids. DNA for the CDR3: TGTGCCAGCAGCGTAGGGGCCGATCAAGAGACCCAGTACTTC. Translating gives CASSVGADQETQYF.

Many counts were recorded for this clonotype. This sequence joins TRBV12-3 or TRBV12-4 and TRBJ1-2; D unresolved. The CDR3 sequence is 14 residues long. Trimming left V 3 bases short and J 2 bases short, with 10 bases between. The CDR3: CASSFAGANYGYTF. CDR3 DNA: TGTGCCAGCAGTTTCGCGGGAGCCAACTATGGCTACACCTTC.